The rows below give T cell receptor beta chains drawn from one sample of a study of T cell changes during pregnancy in multiple sclerosis. Sequenced by immunoSEQ multiplex PCR; TCRdb stores in-frame clones only, minus some. The profile shows 45,000 to 60,000 clones, around 92% of them singletons. Material: CD4+ T cells from peripheral blood mononuclear cells, obtained in the third trimester of pregnancy. These receptors all come from a female donor with multiple sclerosis, enrolled in a pregnancy study. Each CDR3 is given with its conserved first and last residue. The D gene is left open where the match is weak. Clone size is shown for a subset of rows, as once, few, many or a class of expanded clone.

j_gene,v_gene,abundance,d_gene,CDR3aa,CDR3nt
TRBJ2-3,TRBV2,.,.,CASSDRRSTDTQYF,TGTGCCAGCAGTGACAGGCGCAGCACAGATACGCAGTATTTT
TRBJ2-3,TRBV2,.,.,CASSERVMGDTQYF,TGTGCCAGCAGTGAGCGGGTTATGGGGGATACGCAGTATTTT
TRBJ2-5,TRBV23-1,.,TRBD1,CASSHRQGLTETQYF,TGCGCCAGCAGTCATAGACAGGGATTAACGGAGACCCAGTACTTC
TRBJ2-5,TRBV7-2,once,TRBD2,CASSLVGSGGPREETQYF,TGTGCCAGCAGCTTAGTGGGTAGCGGGGGGCCGCGGGAAGAGACCCAGTACTTC
TRBJ1-2,TRBV5-1,.,.,CASMDAWGQGDGYTF,TGCGCCAGCATGGACGCCTGGGGGCAGGGTGATGGCTACACCTTC
TRBJ1-1,TRBV7-9,.,TRBD1,CASLLGQLNTEAFF,TGTGCCAGCCTTCTGGGACAGCTAAACACTGAAGCTTTCTTT
TRBJ2-1,TRBV19,.,TRBD2,CASIRRGGNEQFF,TGTGCCAGTATACGGCGGGGGGGCAATGAGCAGTTCTTC
TRBJ2-7,TRBV15,.,TRBD1,CATSRAGQGAYEQYF,TGTGCCACCAGCAGAGCAGGACAGGGGGCCTACGAGCAGTACTTC
TRBJ1-1,TRBV30,.,.,CAWSDTEAFF,TGTGCCTGGTCAGACACTGAAGCTTTCTTT
TRBJ1-2,TRBV10-1,.,.,CASSRPGGANYGYTF,TGCGCCAGCAGTCGCCCGGGGGGGGCGAACTATGGCTACACCTTC
TRBJ2-5,TRBV2,.,TRBD2,CASSETGGPGGTQYF,TGTGCCAGCAGCGAGACGGGGGGGCCCGGTGGGACCCAGTACTTC
TRBJ2-7,TRBV7-9,.,TRBD1,CASSPTRQGSFGEQYF,TGTGCCAGCAGTCCCACCCGACAGGGTTCCTTTGGCGAGCAGTACTTC
TRBJ2-2,TRBV30,.,TRBD1,CAWSRQGTGELFF,TGTGCCTGGAGTCGACAGGGGACCGGGGAGCTGTTTTTT
TRBJ2-5,TRBV6-1,.,.,CASRGLGWETQYF,TGTGCCAGCAGGGGACTCGGATGGGAGACCCAGTACTTC
TRBJ1-2,TRBV9,few,TRBD1,CASSGQGAVYGYTF,TGTGCCAGCAGCGGACAGGGGGCAGTCTATGGCTACACCTTC
TRBJ1-1,TRBV2,.,.,CASSEDVGGTEAFF,TGTGCCAGCAGTGAAGACGTCGGAGGCACTGAAGCTTTCTTT
TRBJ2-7,TRBV25-1,.,.,CASSDRDTRYEQYF,TGTGCCAGCAGTGATCGGGACACCCGCTACGAGCAGTACTTC
TRBJ1-1,TRBV30,few,.,CAWSSTGNTEAFF,TGTGCCTGGAGTTCGACAGGGAACACTGAAGCTTTCTTT
TRBJ1-6,TRBV5-4,.,TRBD1,CASSPRTGENSPLHF,TGTGCCAGCAGCCCCAGGACAGGGGAGAATTCACCCCTCCACTTT
TRBJ2-7,TRBV4-3,.,.,CASSQDTGHHFYEQYF,TGCGCCAGCAGCCAAGATACAGGACACCATTTCTACGAGCAGTACTTC
TRBJ1-1,TRBV6-1,.,TRBD1,CASSATTGVGSEAFF,TGTGCCAGCAGTGCCACTACAGGGGTGGGATCTGAAGCTTTCTTT
TRBJ1-5,TRBV11-2,once,TRBD1,CASSPRGTGSGSNQPQHF,TGTGCCAGCAGCCCACGCGGGACAGGTTCGGGTAGCAATCAGCCCCAGCATTTT
TRBJ1-4,TRBV5-1,.,.,CASSRVATNEKLFF,TGCGCCAGCAGTAGAGTAGCAACTAATGAAAAACTGTTTTTT
TRBJ2-7,TRBV5-4,many,.,CASGLRGGGTYEQYF,TGTGCCAGCGGACTTAGGGGGGGCGGCACCTACGAGCAGTACTTC
TRBJ2-1,TRBV27,once,TRBD1,CASSSNTGVNEQFF,TGTGCCAGCAGTTCAAACACAGGGGTCAATGAGCAGTTCTTC
TRBJ1-2,TRBV30,.,TRBD1,CAWSQGARGYTF,TGTGCCTGGAGTCAGGGGGCGCGTGGCTACACCTTC
TRBJ1-3,TRBV4-3,.,.,CASSQDFLSGNTIYF,TGCGCCAGCAGCCAAGATTTCCTCTCTGGAAACACCATATATTTT
TRBJ1-5,TRBV6-1,.,TRBD1,CASSLTGDGNQPQHF,TGTGCCAGCAGTTTAACAGGGGATGGCAATCAGCCCCAGCATTTT
TRBJ2-3,TRBV29-1,.,TRBD2,CSVEARQRGYTDTQYF,TGCAGCGTTGAAGCCCGGCAGCGGGGTTACACAGATACGCAGTATTTT
TRBJ2-5,TRBV5-1,.,TRBD2,CASSPGTSVETQYF,TGCGCCAGCAGCCCCGGGACTAGCGTTGAGACCCAGTACTTC
TRBJ2-3,TRBV18,.,.,CASSPQIGEGDTQYF,TGTGCCAGCTCACCCCAGATTGGAGAGGGAGATACGCAGTATTTT
TRBJ2-7,TRBV10-2,once,TRBD2,CASRDQTSGAEQYF,TGCGCCAGCAGGGACCAGACTAGCGGAGCCGAGCAGTACTTC
TRBJ2-7,TRBV21-1,.,.,CASSKEEIAYEQYF,TGTGCCAGCAGCAAAGAAGAGATAGCCTACGAGCAGTACTTC
TRBJ1-1,TRBV11-2,.,.,CASSFSTGAPSEAFF,TGTGCCAGCAGCTTCTCGACAGGCGCACCTTCTGAAGCTTTCTTT
TRBJ1-6,TRBV5-3,.,.,CARRSGVLYNSPLHF,TGTGCCAGAAGGTCCGGGGTTTTATATAATTCACCCCTCCACTTT
TRBJ2-7,TRBV11-2,.,.,CASSPRVGGNYEQYF,TGTGCCAGCAGCCCACGTGTTGGGGGCAACTACGAGCAGTACTTC
TRBJ2-5,TRBV9,.,TRBD1,CASSRDRGPYQETQYF,TGTGCCAGCAGCCGGGACAGGGGACCGTACCAAGAGACCCAGTACTTC
TRBJ1-1,TRBV7-2,few,.,CASSPHRLNTEAFF,TGTGCCAGCAGTCCGCACAGGTTGAACACTGAAGCTTTCTTT
TRBJ1-4,TRBV7-2,.,.,CASSLLPAGNEKLFF,TGTGCCAGCAGCCTCCTCCCGGCGGGGAATGAAAAACTGTTTTTT
TRBJ2-5,TRBV29-1,.,.,CSVEKGLRETQYF,TGCAGCGTTGAAAAGGGACTTCGGGAGACCCAGTACTTC
TRBJ2-3,TRBV28,.,TRBD1,CASSLLPGQGPLDTQYF,TGTGCCAGCAGTCTGCTCCCGGGACAGGGGCCCCTAGATACGCAGTATTTT
TRBJ1-4,TRBV29-1,once,TRBD1,CSGRTGGSSEKLFF,TGCAGCGGACGCACAGGGGGATCAAGTGAAAAACTGTTTTTT
TRBJ1-2,TRBV5-6,.,.,CASSQVGAQGFGYTF,TGTGCCAGCTCCCAAGTGGGGGCGCAGGGCTTTGGCTACACCTTC
TRBJ2-1,TRBV4-2,.,.,CASSQPGMIGGPYNEQFF,TGTGCCAGCAGCCAACCGGGGATGATAGGCGGGCCCTACAATGAGCAGTTCTTC
TRBJ1-2,TRBV25-1,.,TRBD1,CASSPSGTGGYGYTF,TGTGCCAGCAGTCCCTCCGGGACAGGGGGATACGGCTACACCTTC
TRBJ2-5,TRBV29-1,.,TRBD1,CSVAMNRGMQETQYF,TGCAGCGTTGCGATGAACAGGGGGATGCAAGAGACCCAGTACTTC
TRBJ2-5,TRBV7-2,.,.,CASSFWSSAQETQYF,TGTGCCAGCAGCTTCTGGTCCAGCGCCCAAGAGACCCAGTACTTC
TRBJ2-7,TRBV15,.,TRBD1,CATSVSGDSYEQYF,TGTGCCACCAGCGTTTCCGGGGACAGCTACGAGCAGTACTTC